This T cell receptor beta chain was recorded in a study of regulatory T cells in long-lasting Graves disease. This clonotype was counted many times. The authors built TCR beta libraries using iRepertoire HTBI primers and Arm-PCR of CDR3 regions. Authors' methods: Across samples, 50 to 65 TRBV and some 14 TRBJ segments were found. One entry per CDR3 protein, called by TCRdb with MiXCR from the multiplex PCR reads. It is TCRdb's table, rather than the study itself, that gives the V and J calls and clone size. The data contain roughly 420,000 distinct CDR3 sequences, less than 20% of them singletons. Indicated time point: newly diagnosed GD, antithyroid drugs for less than 3 months. Isolated PBMC RNA provided the starting material for the TCR library. This same sample was also part of a study on T cells in Graves' hyperthyroidism and ophthalmopathy. As that report states: Graves' hyperthyroidism was deemed stable absent ophthalmopathy progression within 18 months.

The clonotype was recovered from a woman under 30 with Graves disease. The sample here was peripheral blood mononuclear cells (PBMCs), taken at new diagnosis, from a patient treated with antithyroid drugs.

CDR3 region: CSARVPGSYEQYF. The CDR3 DNA reads as TGCAGTGCTAGAGTTCCGGGCTCCTACGAGCAGTACTTC. The chain couples TRBV20-1 to TRBJ2-7; D ambiguous. The germline V gene has CDR1 DFQATT and CDR2 SNEGSKA (reference sequence). CDR3 length: 13 amino acids. Trimming removed 1 base from V and 0 bases from J, with 7 bases in between.